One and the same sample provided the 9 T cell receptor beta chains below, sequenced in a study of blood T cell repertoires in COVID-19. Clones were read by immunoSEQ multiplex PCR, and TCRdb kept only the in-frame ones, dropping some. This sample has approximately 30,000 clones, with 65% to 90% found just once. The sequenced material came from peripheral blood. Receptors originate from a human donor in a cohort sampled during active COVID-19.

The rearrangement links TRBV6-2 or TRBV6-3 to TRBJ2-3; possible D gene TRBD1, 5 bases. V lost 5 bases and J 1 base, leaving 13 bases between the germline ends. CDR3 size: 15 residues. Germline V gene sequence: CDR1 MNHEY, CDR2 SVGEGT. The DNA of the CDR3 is TGTGCCAGCAGTCTTAAGGGGCTCGGCACAGATACGCAGTATTTT. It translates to CASSLKGLGTDTQYF.

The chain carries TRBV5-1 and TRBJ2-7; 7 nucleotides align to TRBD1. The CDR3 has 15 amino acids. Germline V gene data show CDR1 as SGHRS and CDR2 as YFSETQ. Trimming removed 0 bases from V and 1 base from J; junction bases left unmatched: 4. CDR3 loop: CASSLGRGLSYEQYF. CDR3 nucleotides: TGCGCCAGCAGCTTGGGAAGGGGGCTATCCTACGAGCAGTACTTC.

The CDR3 loop is CASSRRASGYQETQYF. The CDR3, as DNA: TGCGCCAGCAGTCGGAGGGCTAGCGGGTACCAAGAGACCCAGTACTTC. V and J are TRBV23-1 and TRBJ2-5, with 8 positions matching TRBD2. TRBV23-1 is flagged as an ORF with uncertain function. This CDR3 has 16 residues. The V gene end was trimmed by 4 bases and the J gene end by 0 bases; junction bases not matched to a gene: 7.

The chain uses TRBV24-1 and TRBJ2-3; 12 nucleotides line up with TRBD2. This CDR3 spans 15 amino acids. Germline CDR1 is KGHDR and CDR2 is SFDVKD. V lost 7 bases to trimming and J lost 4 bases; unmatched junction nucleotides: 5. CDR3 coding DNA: TGTGCCACCAGGGCTAGCGGGGGGGGGCCAGATACGCAGTATTTT. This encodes CATRASGGGPDTQYF.

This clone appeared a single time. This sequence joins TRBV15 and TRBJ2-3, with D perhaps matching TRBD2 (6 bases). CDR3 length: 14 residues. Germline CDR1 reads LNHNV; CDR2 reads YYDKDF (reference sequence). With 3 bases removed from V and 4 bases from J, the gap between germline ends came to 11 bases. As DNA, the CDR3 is TGTGCCACCAGCAGGAACCCGGGGGCAGATACGCAGTATTTT. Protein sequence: CATSRNPGADTQYF.

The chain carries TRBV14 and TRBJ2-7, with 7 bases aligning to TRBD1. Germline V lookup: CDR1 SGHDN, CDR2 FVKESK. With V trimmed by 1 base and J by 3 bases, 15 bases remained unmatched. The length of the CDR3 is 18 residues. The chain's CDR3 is CASSQAWDLGTAIYEQYF. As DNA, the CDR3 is TGTGCCAGCAGCCAAGCCTGGGACCTCGGGACAGCCATCTACGAGCAGTACTTC.

The CDR3: CASGYMAAEYF. The CDR3 nucleotides read TGTGCCAGTGGCTACATGGCGGCAGAATACTTC. The chain combines TRBV19 with TRBJ2-7; no clear D. The CDR3 contains 11 residues. Trimming removed 8 bases at V and 13 bases at J, with 18 bases between. The germline gives CDR1 LNHDA, CDR2 SQIVND (reference sequence).

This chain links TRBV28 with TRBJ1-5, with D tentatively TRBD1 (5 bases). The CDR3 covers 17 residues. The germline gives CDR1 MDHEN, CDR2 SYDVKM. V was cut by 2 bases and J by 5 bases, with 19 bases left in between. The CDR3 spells CASSLLGLGGRDQPQHF. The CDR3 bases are TGTGCCAGCAGTTTACTGGGACTGGGTGGGAGGGATCAGCCCCAGCATTTT.

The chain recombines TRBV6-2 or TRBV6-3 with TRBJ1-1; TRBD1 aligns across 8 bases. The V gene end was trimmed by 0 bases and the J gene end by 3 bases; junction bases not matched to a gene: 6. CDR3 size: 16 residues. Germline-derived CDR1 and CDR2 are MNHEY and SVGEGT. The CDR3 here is CASSYSFGTGDTEAFF. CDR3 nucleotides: TGTGCCAGCAGTTACTCGTTCGGGACAGGCGACACTGAAGCTTTCTTT.